This TCR beta chain was captured by sequencing in a study of blood T cell repertoires in COVID-19. Study details: Collection of acute and convalescent COVID-19 samples took place in the United States, Italy and Spain. T cells, B-cell-depleted T cells, or PBMCs provided the cDNA or gDNA that served as material.

V was pared by 0 bases and J by 2 bases, with 4 bases of the junction left unmatched. Per germline, CDR1 MNHEY and CDR2 SVGAGI. There are 15 residues in the CDR3. Per the original methods: Counts of nucleated cells, estimated from reference gene primer amplification, were obtained. TCRdb's table, derived via immunoSEQ multiplex PCR, lists solely in-frame clones and lacks some. The DNA was the basis for D and trimming; V, J and clone size are from that table. The table lists fewer than 200,000 clones, approximately 89% of them singletons. The specimen sequenced was peripheral blood. This receptor was obtained from a woman aged 55-69 years with acute or convalescent COVID-19. The chain uses TRBV6-5 and TRBJ2-7; the match to TRBD1 covers 7 bases. The CDR3 protein is CASSYSSGQPYEQYF. The CDR3 bases are TGTGCCAGCAGTTACTCCTCGGGACAGCCCTACGAGCAGTACTTC.